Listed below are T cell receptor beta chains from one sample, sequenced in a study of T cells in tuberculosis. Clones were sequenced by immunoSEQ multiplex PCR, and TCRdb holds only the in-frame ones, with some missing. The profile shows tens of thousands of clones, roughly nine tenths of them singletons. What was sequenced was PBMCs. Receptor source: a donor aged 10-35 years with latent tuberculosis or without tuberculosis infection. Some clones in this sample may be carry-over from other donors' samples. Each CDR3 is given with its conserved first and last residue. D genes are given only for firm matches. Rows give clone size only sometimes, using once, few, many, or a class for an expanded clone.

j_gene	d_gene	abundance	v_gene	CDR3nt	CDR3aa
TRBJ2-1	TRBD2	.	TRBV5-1	TGCGCCAGCAGCTACTCGGCGGGACTAGCCAACGTTGAGCAGTTCTTC	CASSYSAGLANVEQFF
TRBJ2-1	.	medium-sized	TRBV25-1	TGTGCCAGCAGTGGAATGACTATTTATGGAGAGGATGAGCAGTTCTTC	CASSGMTIYGEDEQFF
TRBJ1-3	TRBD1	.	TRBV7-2	TGTGCCAGCAGCCACGGCGTTGGAGGGACAGGAGGAAACACCATATATTTT	CASSHGVGGTGGNTIYF
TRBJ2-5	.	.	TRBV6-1	TGTGCCACATTCCAAGAGACCCAGTACTTC	CATFQETQYF
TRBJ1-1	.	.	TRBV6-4	TGTGCCAGCTATGAAGCTTTCTTT	CASYEAFF
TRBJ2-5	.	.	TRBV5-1	TGCGCCAGCAGCCTAGAAGAGACCCAGTACTTC	CASSLEETQYF
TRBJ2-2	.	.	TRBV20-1	TGCAGTGCCCGGAAGGGGGGGGAGCTGTTTTTT	CSARKGGELFF
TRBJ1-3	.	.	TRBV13	TGTGCCAGCAGCTTTCAATCCCAGGTCTCTGGAAACACCATATATTTT	CASSFQSQVSGNTIYF
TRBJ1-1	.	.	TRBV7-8	TGTGCCAGCAGCTCCGGGAGGGTCACTGAAGCTTTCTTT	CASSSGRVTEAFF
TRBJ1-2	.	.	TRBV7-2	TGTGCCAGCGCCAGACGGGGAGCCAATGGCTACACCTTC	CASARRGANGYTF
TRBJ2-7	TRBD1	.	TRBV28	TGTGCCAGCAGTTTAAGGGGGCGGTACGAGCAGTACTTC	CASSLRGRYEQYF
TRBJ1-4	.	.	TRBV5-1	TGCGCCAGCCGCTTATTCGGGAAACTGTTTTTT	CASRLFGKLFF
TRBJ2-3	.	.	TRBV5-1	TGCGCCAGCAGCTTGGAATCGGCGGGGCGTACAGATACGCAGTATTTT	CASSLESAGRTDTQYF
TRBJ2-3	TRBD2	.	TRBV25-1	TGTGCCAGCAGTGAATACAGCGGGAGGAGTGGCACAGATACGCAGTATTTT	CASSEYSGRSGTDTQYF
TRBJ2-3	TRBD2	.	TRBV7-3	TGTGCCAGCAGCTCCAATAGCGGGGCTAGCACAGATACGCAGTATTTT	CASSSNSGASTDTQYF
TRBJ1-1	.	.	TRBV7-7	TGTGCCAGCAGCTCCTCCCCGGGGGGCTTAACTGAAGCTTTCTTT	CASSSSPGGLTEAFF
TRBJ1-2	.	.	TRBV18	TGTGCCAGCTCACCCCAGGGTTATGGCTACACCTTC	CASSPQGYGYTF
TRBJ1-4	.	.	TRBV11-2	TGTGCCAGCAGAGAGGGCTCCAACTCCGGAGAAAAACTGTTTTTT	CASREGSNSGEKLFF
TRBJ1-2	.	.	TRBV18	TGTGCCAGCTCACCGGGTCTGTATGAGGCCAACTATGGCTACACCTTC	CASSPGLYEANYGYTF
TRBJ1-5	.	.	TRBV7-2	TGTGCCAGCAGCGGGCGGGGGTATAGTCAGCCCCAGCATTTT	CASSGRGYSQPQHF
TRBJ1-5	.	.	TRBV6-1	TGTGCCAGCAGTGAAATTCTGGAGGGTCGGCCCCAGCATTTT	CASSEILEGRPQHF
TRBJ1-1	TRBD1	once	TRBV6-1	TGTGCCAGCAGAAGTCAGGGGGGGAACACTGAAGCTTTCTTT	CASRSQGGNTEAFF
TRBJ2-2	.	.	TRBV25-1	TGTGCCAGCGGCGGATTCGGGGAGCTGTTTTTT	CASGGFGELFF
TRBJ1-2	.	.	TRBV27	TGTGCCAGCAGCCCACGCGACAGATTGGACTATGGCTACACCTTC	CASSPRDRLDYGYTF
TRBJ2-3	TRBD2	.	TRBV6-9	TGTGCCACCTCCTCTAGCGGGGTACAATCAGATACGCAGTATTTT	CATSSSGVQSDTQYF
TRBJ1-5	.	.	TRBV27	TGTGCCAGCAGTTTGTACAGGGTTGGCCAGCCCCAGCATTTT	CASSLYRVGQPQHF
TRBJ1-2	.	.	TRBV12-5	TGTGCTAGTGGTTTGGTGTTCTCCTATGGCTACACCTTC	CASGLVFSYGYTF
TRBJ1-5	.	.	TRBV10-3	TGTGCCTCCAGGGGTGCGGGTTTCGAGCCCCAGCATTTT	CASRGAGFEPQHF
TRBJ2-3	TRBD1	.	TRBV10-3	TGTGCCATCAGTGAGTCCCGGGACAGGTCGTTTACAGATACGCAGTATTTT	CAISESRDRSFTDTQYF
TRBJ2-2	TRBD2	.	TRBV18	TGTGCCAGCTCAAAAGCGGGGGCGGACACCGGGGAGCTGTTTTTT	CASSKAGADTGELFF